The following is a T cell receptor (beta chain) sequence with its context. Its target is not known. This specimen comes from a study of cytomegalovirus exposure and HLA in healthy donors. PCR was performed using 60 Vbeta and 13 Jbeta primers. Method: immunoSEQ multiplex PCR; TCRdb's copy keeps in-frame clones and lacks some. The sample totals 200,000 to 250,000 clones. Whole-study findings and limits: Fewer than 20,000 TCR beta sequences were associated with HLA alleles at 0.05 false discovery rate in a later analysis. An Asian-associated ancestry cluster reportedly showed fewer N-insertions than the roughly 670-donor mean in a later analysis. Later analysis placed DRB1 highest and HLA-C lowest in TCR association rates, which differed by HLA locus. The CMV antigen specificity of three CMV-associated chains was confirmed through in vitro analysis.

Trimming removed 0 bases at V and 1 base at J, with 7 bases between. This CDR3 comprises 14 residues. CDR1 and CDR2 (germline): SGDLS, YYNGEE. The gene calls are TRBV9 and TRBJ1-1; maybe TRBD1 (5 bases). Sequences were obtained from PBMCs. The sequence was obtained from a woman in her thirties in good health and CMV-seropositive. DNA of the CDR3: TGTGCCAGCAGCGTAGCTCAGGGGAACACTGAAGCTTTCTTT. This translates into CASSVAQGNTEAFF.